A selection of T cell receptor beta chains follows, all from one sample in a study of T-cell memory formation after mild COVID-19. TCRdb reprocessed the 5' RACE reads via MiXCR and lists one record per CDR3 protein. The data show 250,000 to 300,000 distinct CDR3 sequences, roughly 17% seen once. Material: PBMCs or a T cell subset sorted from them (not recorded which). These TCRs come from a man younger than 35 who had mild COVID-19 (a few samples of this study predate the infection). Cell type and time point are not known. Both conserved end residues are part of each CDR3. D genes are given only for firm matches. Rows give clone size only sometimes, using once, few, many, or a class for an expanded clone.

DNA: TGTGCCAGCAGCCTGTCAGGGCAGAATAATTCACCCCTCCACTTT; CDR3: CASSLSGQNNSPLHF; V: TRBV3-1; J: TRBJ1-6; size: NA; D: NA
DNA: TGCGCCAGCAGCACAGGACTCACAACTAATGAAAAACTGTTTTTT; CDR3: CASSTGLTTNEKLFF; V: TRBV5-1; J: TRBJ1-4; size: NA; D: NA
DNA: TGTGCCAGCTCACCCCAGGCAGACAGCACAGATACGCAGTATTTT; CDR3: CASSPQADSTDTQYF; V: TRBV18; J: TRBJ2-3; size: NA; D: NA
DNA: TGTGCCAGCAAGATCATGCGGGGGGGGACAGATACGCAGTATTTT; CDR3: CASKIMRGGTDTQYF; V: TRBV7-3; J: TRBJ2-3; size: few; D: TRBD2
DNA: TGCGCCAGCAGCCAAGATTCACTGGTGGAGACCCAGTACTTC; CDR3: CASSQDSLVETQYF; V: TRBV4-3; J: TRBJ2-5; size: NA; D: NA
DNA: TGCGCCAGCAGCCACAAGGACACTGGAGGTGGGTACGAGCAGTACTTC; CDR3: CASSHKDTGGGYEQYF; V: TRBV4-1; J: TRBJ2-7; size: NA; D: NA
DNA: TGTGCCAGCAGTTTTGGAAGGGACGGAATCCAAGAGACCCAGTACTTC; CDR3: CASSFGRDGIQETQYF; V: TRBV27; J: TRBJ2-5; size: NA; D: NA
DNA: TGTGCCAGCAGCCACCGCCAAAGCACAGATACGCAGTATTTT; CDR3: CASSHRQSTDTQYF; V: TRBV3-1; J: TRBJ2-3; size: few; D: NA
DNA: TGTGCCAGCAGCTTAGCAGGGTATAATGAAAAACTGTTTTTT; CDR3: CASSLAGYNEKLFF; V: TRBV7-9; J: TRBJ1-4; size: few; D: NA
DNA: TGCGCCAGCAGCCAAGAAGCTCCACCTAGCACAGATACGCAGTATTTT; CDR3: CASSQEAPPSTDTQYF; V: TRBV4-1; J: TRBJ2-3; size: many; D: NA
DNA: TGTGCCATCAGTGAGTCACGGGGGTTCACAGATACGCAGTATTTT; CDR3: CAISESRGFTDTQYF; V: TRBV10-3; J: TRBJ2-3; size: few; D: NA
DNA: TGTGCCAGCAGCCTTCCCCTAGAGGGGGGAGGAAACATTCAGTACTTC; CDR3: CASSLPLEGGGNIQYF; V: TRBV3-1; J: TRBJ2-4; size: NA; D: NA
DNA: TGTGCCAGCAGCCCCCAAGCGGGTAATGCAGATACGCAGTATTTT; CDR3: CASSPQAGNADTQYF; V: TRBV7-3; J: TRBJ2-3; size: few; D: NA
DNA: TGTGCCAGCAGCTTAGGCGGGCGGGGCGTCGACAATGAGCAGTTCTTC; CDR3: CASSLGGRGVDNEQFF; V: TRBV7-8; J: TRBJ2-1; size: NA; D: NA
DNA: TGCGCCAGCAGCCAAGATGTAAGGATCTATGGCTACACCTTC; CDR3: CASSQDVRIYGYTF; V: TRBV4-1; J: TRBJ1-2; size: NA; D: NA
DNA: TGCGCCAGCAGCCAAGATCATGGACAGGGCTCTGAAGCTTTCTTT; CDR3: CASSQDHGQGSEAFF; V: TRBV4-1; J: TRBJ1-1; size: few; D: TRBD1
DNA: TGTGCCAGCAGTTCTAGCGGGGGATTCTACAATGAGCAGTTCTTC; CDR3: CASSSSGGFYNEQFF; V: TRBV7-2; J: TRBJ2-1; size: few; D: TRBD2
DNA: TGCGCCAGCAGCGAGAGAACAACTAATGAAAAACTGTTTTTT; CDR3: CASSERTTNEKLFF; V: TRBV5-1; J: TRBJ1-4; size: few; D: NA
DNA: TGCAGTGCTAGAGATAGGGGCCGACACTCCAGCAATCAGCCCCAGCATTTT; CDR3: CSARDRGRHSSNQPQHF; V: TRBV20-1; J: TRBJ1-5; size: few; D: NA
DNA: TGTGCCAGCAGCCAAGGCCTGACTAGCGGGGGGGCCCCATCCTACAATGAGCAGTTCTTC; CDR3: CASSQGLTSGGAPSYNEQFF; V: TRBV3-1; J: TRBJ2-1; size: few; D: TRBD2
DNA: TGCGCCAGCAGCTTCCCGACTAGCGGGGTGTCAGATACGCAGTATTTT; CDR3: CASSFPTSGVSDTQYF; V: TRBV5-1; J: TRBJ2-3; size: few; D: TRBD2
DNA: TGTGCCAGCAGCTTCTCCCGAATCGGGACAGATACGCAGTATTTT; CDR3: CASSFSRIGTDTQYF; V: TRBV7-9; J: TRBJ2-3; size: NA; D: NA
DNA: TGCGCCAGCAGGATAGCGGACGATTCCTACGAGCAGTACTTC; CDR3: CASRIADDSYEQYF; V: TRBV5-1; J: TRBJ2-7; size: few; D: NA
DNA: TGTGCCAGTCGGCCCCTGAGCCCGGGGCCCCAGCATTTT; CDR3: CASRPLSPGPQHF; V: TRBV19; J: TRBJ1-5; size: NA; D: NA
DNA: TGTGCCAGCAGTTTCAAGACTGGGGCCAACGTCCTGACTTTC; CDR3: CASSFKTGANVLTF; V: TRBV12-3/TRBV12-4; J: TRBJ2-6; size: many; D: NA
DNA: TGCGCCAGCAGCGCCCGACAGGGGTTCTATGGCTACACCTTC; CDR3: CASSARQGFYGYTF; V: TRBV4-3; J: TRBJ1-2; size: NA; D: TRBD1
DNA: TGTGCCAGCAGCTTAGGGCGCGCTGGAAACACCATATATTTT; CDR3: CASSLGRAGNTIYF; V: TRBV7-9; J: TRBJ1-3; size: few; D: NA
DNA: TGTGCCAGCAGCTTCACTGACAGGGGGCTCTACGAGCAGTACTTC; CDR3: CASSFTDRGLYEQYF; V: TRBV13; J: TRBJ2-7; size: NA; D: TRBD1
DNA: TGTGCCAGCAGCGGGTCTCAAGAGACCCAGTACTTC; CDR3: CASSGSQETQYF; V: TRBV2; J: TRBJ2-5; size: many; D: NA
DNA: TGTGCCAGCACCCGCGGGACAGACCCCTACGAGCAGTACTTC; CDR3: CASTRGTDPYEQYF; V: TRBV12-3/TRBV12-4; J: TRBJ2-7; size: few; D: NA
DNA: TGTGCCAGCAGCCGCGGGACATTAGGAAACACCATATATTTT; CDR3: CASSRGTLGNTIYF; V: TRBV5-4; J: TRBJ1-3; size: NA; D: NA
DNA: TGTGCCAGCAGCGTAGATCCAGGACTCAGGCAAGAGACCCAGTACTTC; CDR3: CASSVDPGLRQETQYF; V: TRBV9; J: TRBJ2-5; size: few; D: NA
DNA: TGTGCCAGCAGGCAGGGACAGGGGACCTACGAGCAGTACTTC; CDR3: CASRQGQGTYEQYF; V: TRBV6-5; J: TRBJ2-7; size: NA; D: TRBD1
DNA: TGCAGTGCTAGAGTTCGAGGGGTCCAAGGATCACCCCTCCACTTT; CDR3: CSARVRGVQGSPLHF; V: TRBV20-1; J: TRBJ1-6; size: few; D: NA
DNA: TGCGCCAGCAGCCGAAGCGGGGGGCTGGAGACCCAGTACTTC; CDR3: CASSRSGGLETQYF; V: TRBV4-3; J: TRBJ2-5; size: NA; D: TRBD2
DNA: TGTGCCAGCAGTGCATGGAAAGCTAACACTGAAGCTTTCTTT; CDR3: CASSAWKANTEAFF; V: TRBV6-5; J: TRBJ1-1; size: few; D: NA
DNA: TGTGCCAGCAGCAAGACAGGGATGACGTATGGCTACACCTTC; CDR3: CASSKTGMTYGYTF; V: TRBV11-2; J: TRBJ1-2; size: once; D: TRBD1